These T cell receptor beta chains were read from a single sample in a study of blood T cell repertoires in COVID-19. Libraries were prepared by immunoSEQ multiplex PCR; TCRdb keeps only in-frame clonotypes and omits some of them. Of around 330,000 clones listed, 90% are singletons. Sequencing was done on a sample of PBMCs or T cells enriched from blood (not recorded which). These receptors were obtained from a man in his fifties or sixties who had recovered from COVID-19. CDR3s include the opening cysteine and the closing phenylalanine or tryptophan. The order of the fields is clone size, J gene, V gene, CDR3 length, D gene, CDR3 protein, CDR3 DNA. D genes are given only for firm matches. Clone sizes are given selectively: once, few, many, or a class where the clone is expanded.

>.|TRBJ2-7|TRBV6-5|14|TRBD2
CASRLAGGSYEQYF
TGTGCCAGCAGGTTAGCGGGGGGCTCCTACGAGCAGTACTTC
>.|TRBJ2-3|TRBV7-8|17|TRBD1
CASSLNRDRGRVDTQYF
TGTGCCAGCAGCTTAAACCGGGACAGGGGGCGGGTGGATACGCAGTATTTT
>.|TRBJ2-3|TRBV2|11|.
CARASTDTQYF
TGTGCCAGAGCTAGCACAGATACGCAGTATTTT
>.|TRBJ1-4|TRBV30|13|TRBD1
CAWRGTGVRKLFF
TGTGCCTGGCGAGGGACAGGGGTACGAAAACTGTTTTTT
>.|TRBJ1-5|TRBV2|13|.
CASSGSGLGPQHF
TGTGCCAGCAGTGGTTCGGGACTAGGGCCCCAGCATTTT
>.|TRBJ1-2|TRBV27|13|.
CASSPQGPYGYTF
TGTGCCAGCAGTCCGCAGGGTCCATATGGCTACACCTTC
>many|TRBJ1-2|TRBV7-9|11|.
CASSFGYGYTF
TGTGCCAGCAGCTTCGGCTATGGCTACACCTTC
>.|TRBJ2-5|TRBV24-1|14|.
CATSDSSRSGTQYF
TGTGCCACCAGTGATAGCTCCCGGTCGGGGACCCAGTACTTC
>once|TRBJ1-2|TRBV9|15|TRBD1
CASSEWGQGYYGYTF
TGTGCCAGCAGCGAATGGGGACAGGGCTACTATGGCTACACCTTC
>.|TRBJ2-7|TRBV19|16|.
CASSTTFSAGSYEQYF
TGTGCCAGTAGTACCACTTTTTCCGCGGGCTCCTACGAGCAGTACTTC
>.|TRBJ2-5|TRBV5-6|15|TRBD1
CASSRDRGARAAQYF
TGTGCCAGCAGCCGGGACAGGGGGGCTCGAGCGGCCCAGTACTTC
>.|TRBJ1-4|TRBV7-2|15|.
CASSLDGGTNEKLFF
TGTGCCAGCAGCCTAGACGGGGGAACTAATGAAAAACTGTTTTTT
>.|TRBJ2-1|TRBV6-5|14|.
CASSYGFQFDEQFF
TGTGCCAGCAGTTACGGTTTCCAGTTCGATGAGCAGTTCTTC
>.|TRBJ1-4|TRBV18|16|.
CASSKPTGRANEKLFF
TGTGCCAGCTCCAAACCCACAGGGCGTGCTAATGAAAAACTGTTTTTT
>few|TRBJ2-1|TRBV7-3|14|.
CASSLSGVNNEQFF
TGTGCCAGCAGCTTAAGTGGAGTTAACAATGAGCAGTTCTTC
>.|TRBJ2-7|TRBV6-5|13|.
CASLGASYYEQYF
TGTGCCAGCTTAGGGGCCAGTTATTACGAGCAGTACTTC
>.|TRBJ2-1|TRBV29-1|18|TRBD2
CSVSPGLVAAGSYNEQFF
TGCAGCGTTTCTCCGGGACTAGTCGCTGCAGGCTCCTACAATGAGCAGTTCTTC
>.|TRBJ2-1|TRBV5-1|15|.
CASKPQGYQSDEQFF
TGCGCCAGCAAACCTCAGGGATACCAATCGGATGAGCAGTTCTTC
>.|TRBJ2-2|TRBV27|13|TRBD2
CASSLPGGRELFF
TGTGCCAGCAGTTTACCGGGGGGGCGCGAGCTGTTTTTT
>.|TRBJ2-1|TRBV25-1|13|TRBD2
CASSGLADNEQFF
TGTGCCAGCAGTGGGCTAGCGGACAATGAGCAGTTCTTC
>.|TRBJ1-1|TRBV25-1|15|.
CASSERGRGNTEAFF
TGTGCCAGCAGTGAACGAGGGCGGGGAAACACTGAAGCTTTCTTT
>.|TRBJ2-1|TRBV11-2|16|TRBD2
CASSPRRGGLDNEQFF
TGTGCCAGCAGCCCCCGCCGCGGGGGGCTGGACAATGAGCAGTTCTTC
>.|TRBJ2-5|TRBV5-6|14|TRBD2
CASSPRGGSETQYF
TGTGCCAGCAGCCCACGCGGGGGGTCTGAGACCCAGTACTTC
>.|TRBJ1-2|TRBV7-8|16|.
CASSSEYRVGDYGYTF
TGTGCCAGCAGCTCTGAGTACAGGGTGGGGGACTATGGCTACACCTTC
>.|TRBJ1-1|TRBV11-2|13|.
CASSLGGLTEAFF
TGTGCCAGCAGCTTAGGCGGACTCACTGAAGCTTTCTTT
>.|TRBJ2-1|TRBV3-1/TRBV3-2|17|TRBD2
CASSQPNIAGVGHEQFF
TGTGCCAGCAGCCAACCAAATATAGCGGGAGTAGGGCATGAGCAGTTCTTC
>.|TRBJ1-6|TRBV19|14|TRBD1
CASRTGARYSPLHF
TGTGCCAGTAGGACAGGGGCCCGTTATTCACCCCTCCACTTT
>.|TRBJ2-7|TRBV18|13|.
CASSQDRSYEQYF
TGTGCCAGCTCACAGGACAGATCCTACGAGCAGTACTTC
>once|TRBJ1-1|TRBV7-2|14|.
CASSITYGDTEAFF
TGTGCCAGCAGCATCACGTACGGGGACACTGAAGCTTTCTTT
>.|TRBJ2-1|TRBV7-8|16|.
CASSPVLGLSYNEQFF
TGTGCCAGCAGCCCCGTTCTAGGATTGTCCTACAATGAGCAGTTCTTC
>.|TRBJ1-4|TRBV18|14|TRBD1
CASSRGQEGEKLFF
TGTGCCAGCTCACGAGGACAGGAGGGCGAAAAACTGTTTTTT
>once|TRBJ2-7|TRBV14|13|TRBD1
CASSQWTGFEQYF
TGTGCCAGCAGCCAATGGACAGGGTTTGAGCAGTACTTC
>once|TRBJ2-2|TRBV4-3|17|TRBD2
CASSHIPAGGRTGELFF
TGCGCCAGCAGCCATATCCCAGCGGGGGGTCGGACCGGGGAGCTGTTTTTT
>.|TRBJ2-7|TRBV11-1|13|.
CASSLAGLYEQYF
TGTGCCAGCTCTTTGGCAGGTCTCTACGAGCAGTACTTC
>.|TRBJ2-1|TRBV29-1|12|.
CSGAFSYNEQFF
TGCAGCGGGGCCTTCTCCTACAATGAGCAGTTCTTC
>.|TRBJ1-5|TRBV4-2|15|.
CASSQNRESNQPQHF
TGTGCCAGCAGCCAAAACAGGGAGAGCAATCAGCCCCAGCATTTT
>.|TRBJ1-1|TRBV2|15|TRBD1
CASSELTGVITEAFF
TGTGCCAGCAGTGAATTGACAGGGGTGATCACTGAAGCTTTCTTT
>few|TRBJ1-6|TRBV5-4|15|.
CASSLGQGYNSPLHF
TGTGCCAGCAGCTTGGGGCAGGGGTATAATTCACCCCTCCACTTT
>.|TRBJ1-1|TRBV7-8|14|.
CASSLQGMNTEAFF
TGTGCCAGCAGCTTGCAGGGAATGAACACTGAAGCTTTCTTT
>.|TRBJ2-3|TRBV29-1|13|.
CSVGDTSTDTQYF
TGCAGCGTTGGGGACACAAGCACAGATACGCAGTATTTT
>.|TRBJ2-2|TRBV6-6|15|TRBD2
CASSGGLAFSGELFF
TGTGCCAGCAGTGGAGGACTAGCTTTTTCCGGGGAGCTGTTTTTT
>.|TRBJ1-1|TRBV9|13|.
CASSEARNTEAFF
TGTGCCAGCAGCGAAGCACGGAACACTGAAGCTTTCTTT
>.|TRBJ2-3|TRBV7-2|13|.
CASSNRGTDTQYF
TGTGCCAGCAGCAACAGAGGCACAGATACGCAGTATTTT